This T cell receptor beta chain was identified in a study of response to subunit inactivated influenza vaccine. Overall study results and limits: Every seasonal influenza vaccination brings in few new T cells, the authors suggested.

TCRdb processed the RT-PCR reads anew with MiXCR; each CDR3 protein has one entry. Of about 650,000 distinct CDR3 sequences in the sample, 15% to 18% are singletons; the top ten hold around 10%. Germline CDR1 reads MDHEN; CDR2 reads SYDVKM. The CDR3 consists of 13 residues. V gave up 7 bases and J gave up 0 bases, with 7 bases separating them. In its sample, this clonotype was seen many times. Its cognate antigen is unknown. The sample was PBMCs from blood, taken approximately 12 days after vaccination. The origin of this receptor is a man aged 45 to 65 who received an inactivated influenza vaccine. V is TRBV28 and J is TRBJ1-5, with D unclear. CDR3 sequence (DNA): TGTGCCAGCAACCCGGATAGCAATCAGCCCCAGCATTTT. Its translation is CASNPDSNQPQHF.